The 28 T cell receptor beta chains below were found in one sample sequenced in a study of follicular helper T cells after annual influenza vaccination (dated 2017 in TCRdb). The receptor library was made with the immunoSEQ multiplex PCR assay. TCRdb took this table from immuneACCESS and kept in-frame rearrangements with V and J called. Such tables lack part of the clones; where checked against another copy, unresolved V genes explain under half of the gap, and the rest is unexplained. The sample contains just over 8,500 clones, around 80% of them found a single time. The ten largest clones add up to around 3.1% of the sample. The sample's time point label, in plain terms: 2013-2014 season, 7 days after vaccination. The sequences come from CXCR5+ CD38- circulating T follicular helper cells from blood, collected 7 days after influenza vaccination. The sample's cell subset or site label is to be understood as: circulating Tfh, non-naive CD4+CXCR5+PD-1+ (ICOS+CD38+ or ICOS-CD38-). These receptors all come from an adult who received the influenza vaccine.

The sample holds one count of this clone. The chain uses TRBV12-5 and TRBJ2-3; the match to TRBD2 covers 9 bases. Germline trimming cut 1 base from V and 2 bases from J; bases unmatched to any gene: 4. Germline V gene lookup returns CDR1 LGHNT and CDR2 FRNRAP. The CDR3 length is 16 residues. The DNA for the CDR3 is TGTGCTAGTGGTTTGGCTCTAGCGGGGCACACAGATACGCAGTATTTT. Residues: CASGLALAGHTDTQYF.

In the case of this clone: One end of the junction fails to match germline, which may point to a read error. This chain connects TRBV30 to TRBJ1-2, with 9 bases fitting TRBD1. This CDR3 contains 11 residues. Germline CDR1 is GTSNPN and CDR2 is SVGIG (reference sequence). In DNA form, the CDR3 reads TGTGCCTGGACCCTCGGACAGGGGCACCGCTTC. Translated, it gives CAWTLGQGHRF.

This rearrangement joins TRBV7-2 to TRBJ2-7, with 7 bases fitting TRBD2. The CDR3 runs to 14 residues. From germline, CDR1 is SGHTA and CDR2 FQGNSA. The J segment lost 1 base and the V segment lost 1 base, leaving 1 base of the junction unmatched. The DNA of the CDR3 is TGTGCCAGCAGCTTAGGGGGGGGTTCCTACGAGCAGTACTTC. Amino acids: CASSLGGGSYEQYF.

This clone was recorded only once. The CDR3 region has the DNA TGTGCCAGCAGCCTAACAGGACGCTCTGGAAACACCATATATTTT. It translates to CASSLTGRSGNTIYF. The genes are TRBV5-6 and TRBJ1-3; D is possibly TRBD1 (5 bases). The CDR3 has 15 residues. The germline V gene has CDR1 SGHDT and CDR2 YYEEEE. V lost 4 bases and J lost 0, with 11 bases in between.

The CDR3 DNA reads TGTGCCAGCAGCTTAGCACAGAACGGATTAGAGCAGTACTTC. This codes for CASSLAQNGLEQYF. The genes are TRBV7-2 and TRBJ2-7; D remains unclear. Trimming left V 0 bases short and J 7 bases short, with 13 bases between. Germline V gene sequence: CDR1 SGHTA, CDR2 FQGNSA. There are 14 residues in the CDR3.

The gene calls are TRBV4-3 and TRBJ2-2; the D gene is possibly TRBD1 (6 bases). CDR1 and CDR2 from the germline V gene are LGHNA and YSLEER. V lost 4 bases, J lost 2 bases, and 14 bases lay in between. This CDR3 is 16 amino acids long. The CDR3 DNA sequence: TGCGCCAGCAGCCGATCGTGGACAGCAAACACCGGGGAGCTGTTTTTT. This codes for CASSRSWTANTGELFF.

The chain has TRBV6-4 and TRBJ2-5; D unclear. Per the germline V gene, CDR1 is MRHNA and CDR2 is SNTAGT. V was shortened by 0 bases and J by 5 bases, with 10 bases between the two germline ends. This CDR3 region has 14 residues. The CDR3 protein is CASSDSLLWETQYF. CDR3 sequence (DNA): TGTGCCAGCAGTGACTCGTTACTATGGGAGACCCAGTACTTC.

The rearrangement joins TRBV7-2 to TRBJ1-4; the D is unclear. From germline, CDR1 is SGHTA and CDR2 FQGNSA. V shed 1 base and J shed 8 bases, with 8 bases lying between them. This CDR3 spans 13 amino acids. The CDR3: CASSLVDREKLFF. The CDR3 bases are TGTGCCAGCAGCTTAGTTGACCGGGAAAAACTGTTTTTT.

This clone was picked up one time. The chain employs TRBV5-4 and TRBJ1-1, with TRBD1 as a possible D gene (5 bases). V was pared by 1 base and J by 8 bases, with 21 bases between. CDR3 length equals 16 residues. Germline-derived CDR1 and CDR2 are SGHNT and YYREEE (reference sequence). The CDR3 reads CASSLKGTRMKGEAFF. CDR3 sequence (DNA): TGTGCCAGCAGCTTGAAAGGGACCCGAATGAAGGGGGAAGCTTTCTTT.

The gene calls are TRBV7-9 and TRBJ1-4; tentatively, D is TRBD1 (5 bases). The CDR3 is made up of 14 amino acids. The germline V gene has CDR1 SEHNR and CDR2 FQNEAQ (reference sequence). V dropped 5 bases and J dropped 7 bases, with 14 bases sitting between them. The CDR3 reads CASSLGGVREKLFF. The CDR3 DNA reads TGTGCCAGCAGCCTGGGGGGGGTGCGTGAAAAACTGTTTTTT.

The DNA of the CDR3 is TGTGCCAGCAGCTTAGCTCTCTTGCGTGAGCAGTTCTTC. Amino acids: CASSLALLREQFF. The rearrangement uses TRBV7-2 and TRBJ2-1; D gene unclear. Germline loops: CDR1 SGHTA, CDR2 FQGNSA. CDR3 length equals 13 residues. Trimming removed 0 bases from V and 9 bases from J, with 9 bases in between.

The V call is TRBV19, the J call TRBJ1-3; a weak D match, TRBD1 (5 bases). V lost 5 bases and J lost 2, with 16 bases in between. The CDR3 is made up of 16 amino acids. Germline loops: CDR1 LNHDA, CDR2 SQIVND (reference sequence). This CDR3 is CASSAKGKTPGNTIYF. The CDR3 DNA sequence: TGTGCCAGTAGTGCGAAGGGGAAAACCCCTGGAAACACCATATATTTT.

The chain carries TRBV6-6 and TRBJ1-2; 7 nucleotides align to TRBD1. Germline lookup yields CDR1 MNHNY and CDR2 SVGAGI (reference sequence). Trimming took 0 bases from V and 8 from J; bases not matched to a gene: 6. The CDR3 covers 14 residues. CDR3 in amino acids: CASSYSTGVDGYTF. The CDR3 DNA follows: TGTGCCAGCAGTTACTCCACAGGGGTGGACGGCTACACCTTC.

The V and J genes are TRBV7-2 and TRBJ2-3, with TRBD2 matching 8 bases. The germline V gene has CDR1 SGHTA and CDR2 FQGNSA. J was trimmed by 0 bases and V by 6 bases; bases with no gene match: 14. The CDR3 is 18 amino acids. DNA for the CDR3: TGTGCCAGCAGGCAAAACCGGGGGGGGGCCGATAGCACAGATACGCAGTATTTT. Translating gives CASRQNRGGADSTDTQYF. Variable domain in full (rest from reference TRBV7-2 and TRBJ2-3): GAGVSQSPSNKVTEKGKDVELRCDPISGHTALYWYRQSLGQGLEFLIYFQGNSAPDKSGLPSDRFSAERTGGSVSTLTIQRTQQEDSAVYLCASRQNRGGADSTDTQYFGPGTRLTVL.

The chain employs TRBV6-1 and TRBJ1-1; TRBD1 is a possible D gene (5 bases). The CDR3 consists of 14 residues. Germline V gene lookup returns CDR1 MNHNS and CDR2 SASEGT. Trimming removed 7 bases at V and 2 bases at J, with 14 bases between. CDR3 loop: CASTDFGANTEAFF. In DNA form, the CDR3 reads TGTGCCAGCACCGACTTTGGGGCAAACACTGAAGCTTTCTTT.

The chain uses TRBV29-1 and TRBJ2-7, with D perhaps TRBD1 or TRBD2 (5 bases each). This CDR3 spans 15 amino acids. Trimming took off 6 bases at V and 3 bases at J, with 21 bases between the two ends. Germline loops: CDR1 SQVTM, CDR2 ANQGSEA. The CDR3 DNA reads TGCAGCGTAAAAGGCCGGGACGGAAGGATCTACGAGCAGTACTTC. It translates to CSVKGRDGRIYEQYF.

This chain uses TRBV6-1 with TRBJ1-4; TRBD1 aligns across 9 bases. CDR1 is MNHNS, CDR2 SASEGT, per germline. V was clipped by 4 bases and J by 7 bases; unmatched bases: 7. The CDR3 covers 15 residues. The CDR3 nucleotides are TGTGCCAGCAGTGGGGACAGGGTTCGGGTTGAAAAACTGTTTTTT. This gives the protein CASSGDRVRVEKLFF.

This sequence joins TRBV7-3 and TRBJ1-1, with D uncertain. The CDR3 length is 13 residues. Germline CDR1 reads SGHTA; CDR2 reads FQGTGA. The germline V and J ends were trimmed by 3 bases and 7 bases, with 12 bases remaining between them. CDR3 coding DNA: TGTGCCAGCAGCTTCGACCTCGGCGGTGAAGCTTTCTTT. Its protein product is CASSFDLGGEAFF.

The V call is TRBV19, the J call TRBJ1-4; the D gene is possibly TRBD1 (6 bases). V was shortened by 9 bases and J by 8 bases, with 22 bases between the two germline ends. CDR1 and CDR2 from the germline V gene are LNHDA and SQIVND (reference sequence). The CDR3 runs 15 residues. DNA of the CDR3: TGTGCCAGCGACCCCGGACAGCGGATCGGAGAAAAACTGTTTTTT. Amino acids: CASDPGQRIGEKLFF.

The rearrangement links TRBV28 to TRBJ1-2; 9 positions agree with TRBD1. The CDR3 loop spans 16 amino acids. CDR1 is MDHEN, CDR2 SYDVKM, per germline. V trimming: 6 bases; J trimming: 2 bases; junction bases outside the gene matches: 10. The DNA for the CDR3 is TGTGCCAGCAGCGACAGGGGGGGACCCATAAACTATGGCTACACCTTC. Its protein product is CASSDRGGPINYGYTF.

The gene calls are TRBV7-2 and TRBJ1-4; TRBD1 agrees at 10 bases. The CDR3 sequence is 16 residues long. Germline V lookup: CDR1 SGHTA, CDR2 FQGNSA. The ends lost 5 bases at V and 8 bases at J; junction bases unmatched: 11. The CDR3 DNA reads TGTGCCAGCAGCAGGGGACAGGGGAGATTTGGCGAAAAACTGTTTTTT. It codes for CASSRGQGRFGEKLFF.

V is TRBV28 and J is TRBJ1-6, with 8 positions matching TRBD1. Losses at the gene ends were 4 bases for V and 10 bases for J; bases not matched to a gene: 6. The CDR3 sequence is 14 residues long. Germline V gives CDR1 MDHEN, CDR2 SYDVKM. The CDR3 loop reads CASSSGQGWSPLHF. The CDR3 DNA follows: TGTGCCAGCAGTTCCGGACAGGGCTGGTCACCCCTCCACTTT. Supplemented by reference TRBV28 and TRBJ1-6, the full variable domain reads DVKVTQSSRYLVKRTGEKVFLECVQDMDHENMFWYRQDPGLGLRLIYFSYDVKMKEKGDIPEGYSVSREKKERFSLILESASTNQTSMYLCASSSGQGWSPLHFGNGTRLTVT.

The chain joins TRBV29-1 to TRBJ1-1; D gene ambiguous. Trimming shortened V by 7 bases and J by 0 bases, and 12 bases separated the two germline ends. The germline CDR1 and CDR2 sequences are SQVTM and ANQGSEA. This CDR3 has 13 amino acids. Written as DNA, the CDR3 is TGCAGCGCATGGGAGGGATTGAACACTGAAGCTTTCTTT. It translates to CSAWEGLNTEAFF.

The chain joins TRBV15 to TRBJ2-5; TRBD1 aligns across 8 bases. From germline, CDR1 is LNHNV and CDR2 YYDKDF (reference sequence). V trimming: 1 base; J trimming: 4 bases; junction bases outside the gene matches: 11. The CDR3 is made up of 17 amino acids. This chain's CDR3 is CATSRGTGQVRGETQYF. The DNA of the CDR3 is TGTGCCACCAGCAGAGGTACGGGACAGGTCCGAGGAGAGACCCAGTACTTC.

This clone appeared a single time. This chain links TRBV19 with TRBJ2-3; perhaps TRBD1 as D (6 bases). Between the trimmed V and J ends, which lost 5 bases and 3 bases, there was a span of 12 bases. Germline CDR1 and CDR2: LNHDA and SQIVND (reference sequence). The CDR3 consists of 14 residues. CDR3 nucleotides: TGTGCCAGTAGTGAAACAGGGATAACAGATACGCAGTATTTT. This encodes CASSETGITDTQYF.

This clone was seen a few times. This chain uses TRBV6-5 with TRBJ1-6, with unresolved D. Germline loops: CDR1 MNHEY, CDR2 SVGAGI. The CDR3 length is 14 residues. The V end was cut by 8 bases, the J end by 5 bases, with 13 bases between. The CDR3 nucleotides are TGTGCCAGCTGTGGTCCACTCCATAATTCACCCCTCCACTTT. This codes for CASCGPLHNSPLHF.

This clone was seen only a few times. The chain links TRBV4-3 to TRBJ1-3; D is uncertain. Trimming took off 0 bases at V and 0 bases at J, with 12 bases between the two ends. Germline assignment: CDR1 LGHNA and CDR2 YSLEER. The CDR3 is 17 residues long. CDR3 region: CASSQDPAGNSGNTIYF. The DNA for the CDR3 is TGCGCCAGCAGCCAAGATCCCGCGGGGAACTCTGGAAACACCATATATTTT.

V gene TRBV28 combines with J gene TRBJ2-7, with D tentatively TRBD1 or TRBD2 (6 bases each). The germline CDR1 and CDR2 sequences are MDHEN and SYDVKM. V was clipped by 11 bases and J by 6 bases, with 20 bases between them. This CDR3 spans 13 amino acids. The CDR3 reads CAHGRGRGSEQYF. In DNA, the CDR3 is TGTGCCCACGGGCGGGGCAGGGGAAGCGAGCAGTACTTC.